This TCR beta chain originates from a study of cytomegalovirus exposure and HLA in healthy donors. Broader study findings: TCR association rates varied by HLA locus in a later analysis, with DRB1 highest and HLA-C lowest. Through in vitro validation, three CMV-associated chains were shown to be specific for CMV antigens.

The V segment lost 4 bases and the J segment 3 bases; nucleotides outside the gene matches: 3. The germline gives CDR1 WNHNN, CDR2 SYGVQD (reference sequence). The length of the CDR3 is 14 residues. To note about this clone: Its antigen is not known.

Each donor was healthy, and each was a bone marrow donor. PCR employed 60 Vbeta and 13 Jbeta primers. Only in-frame clones appear in the TCRdb table, and some are missing; sequencing was by immunoSEQ multiplex PCR. Seen here are around 150,000 clones, roughly 80% observed once, and the top ten hold around 1.9%. The TCR comes from a woman aged 40-49 years in good health and CMV-seronegative. The genes are TRBV10-1 and TRBJ2-3, with 8 positions matching TRBD1. Material for sequencing was PBMCs. The CDR3 sequence: CASSAGQETDTQYF. DNA for the CDR3: TGCGCCAGCAGTGCGGGACAGGAGACAGATACGCAGTATTTT.